The 20 T cell receptor beta chains in this list originate from one sample, sequenced in a study of a mutant IDH1 vaccine in newly diagnosed glioma. Stated time point: week 23, last vaccination. Doses consisted of 300 ug of mutant IDH1 20-mer peptide each, paired with topical imiquimod. These TCRs are of unknown antigen specificity. The table came from immunoSEQ multiplex PCR; TCRdb's copy has only in-frame clones and leaves some out. The data show about 55,000 clones, 80% seen once. The sample here was PBMCs, taken from a glioma patient whose treatment included an IDH1 peptide vaccine. These receptors originate from a man between 40 and 49 years old with glioma.

CDR3 amino acids: CASSYSTGYGYTF. The CDR3 coding sequence is TGTGCCAGCAGTTACTCGACTGGCTATGGCTACACCTTC. This chain links TRBV6-5 with TRBJ1-2; D is unclear. CDR1 MNHEY and CDR2 SVGAGI come from the germline V gene. With 0 bases removed from V and 4 bases from J, the gap between germline ends came to 6 bases. CDR3 length equals 13 residues.

The rearrangement uses TRBV4-2 and TRBJ2-7; TRBD2 might be the D (6 bases). The CDR3 length is 18 residues. V was shortened by 1 base and J by 6 bases, with 25 bases between the two germline ends. Germline V gene lookup returns CDR1 LGHNA and CDR2 YNFKEQ. The CDR3 sequence: CASSQVGASAPVGGEQYF. In DNA form, the CDR3 reads TGTGCCAGCAGCCAAGTCGGGGCTAGCGCGCCCGTCGGTGGCGAGCAGTACTTC.

V and J are TRBV2 and TRBJ1-6; 7 positions agree with TRBD1. Unmatched junction bases numbered 4, after V lost 8 bases and J lost 3 bases. The CDR3 loop spans 14 amino acids. Germline V gene lookup returns CDR1 SNHLY and CDR2 FYNNEI. CDR3 DNA sequence: TGTGCCAGCCATGACAGGGACTATAATTCACCCCTCCACTTT. Its translation is CASHDRDYNSPLHF.

This clone is medium-sized in the sample. The rearrangement joins TRBV19 to TRBJ2-1, with TRBD2 matching 8 bases. J lost 6 bases, V lost 3 bases, and 7 bases had no gene match. In germline, CDR1 is LNHDA, CDR2 SQIVND (reference sequence). The CDR3 consists of 15 residues. The CDR3 region is CASSISAGGPNEQFF. The CDR3 DNA sequence: TGTGCCAGTAGTATTTCGGCGGGGGGCCCCAATGAGCAGTTCTTC.

This rearrangement joins TRBV10-1 to TRBJ2-7; TRBD2 aligns across 12 bases. Germline CDR1 is WNHNN and CDR2 is SYGVQD (reference sequence). The CDR3 has 14 residues. Trimming removed 10 bases from V and 1 base from J; junction bases left unmatched: 5. As DNA, the CDR3 is TGCGCCAACCCCGGACTAGCGGGATCCTACGAGCAGTACTTC. This translates into CANPGLAGSYEQYF.

J is TRBJ1-2 and V is TRBV13, with D perhaps TRBD1 (5 bases). The V gene lost 4 bases and the J gene lost 4 bases, with 13 bases spanning the gap. This CDR3 spans 14 amino acids. The germline gives CDR1 PRHDT, CDR2 FYEKMQ (reference sequence). DNA of the CDR3: TGTGCCAGCAGCTGGGGGGGGACCGGCTATGGCTACACCTTC. It encodes CASSWGGTGYGYTF. The full variable domain, completed using reference TRBV13 and TRBJ1-2, is AAGVIQSPRHLIKEKRETATLKCYPIPRHDTVYWYQQGPGQDPQFLISFYEKMQSDKGSIPDRFSAQQFSDYHSELNMSSLELGDSALYFCASSWGGTGYGYTFGSGTRLTVV.

The chain has TRBV5-6 and TRBJ2-4; D remains unclear. The CDR3 runs to 13 residues. CDR1 and CDR2 from the germline V gene are SGHDT and YYEEEE. V was shortened by 2 bases and J by 2 bases, with 5 bases between the two germline ends. CDR3 DNA sequence: TGTGCCAGCAGCTTCACGTCCAAAAACATTCAGTACTTC. Protein sequence: CASSFTSKNIQYF.

This sequence joins TRBV4-2 and TRBJ1-3; unclear D gene. V was pared by 0 bases and J by 0 bases, with 6 bases between. Germline V gene data show CDR1 as LGHNA and CDR2 as YNFKEQ. The CDR3 has 15 residues. The CDR3 region is CASSQERTSGNTIYF. CDR3 nucleotides: TGTGCCAGCAGCCAAGAACGTACCTCTGGAAACACCATATATTTT.

The chain recombines TRBV4-1 with TRBJ1-6, with 7 bases lining up with TRBD1. Unmatched junction bases numbered 7, after V lost 2 bases and J lost 15 bases. CDR1 is MGHRA and CDR2 is YSYEKL in the germline V gene. This CDR3 region has 13 residues. The CDR3 region has the DNA TGCGCCAGCAGCCAACCGACAGGGCTTCACCTCCACTTT. Translating it yields CASSQPTGLHLHF.

This rearrangement joins TRBV10-1 to TRBJ2-2; maybe TRBD1 (6 bases). The CDR3 covers 16 residues. Germline V lookup: CDR1 WNHNN, CDR2 SYGVQD (reference sequence). Trimming took 4 bases from V and 5 from J, leaving 17 bases between them. As DNA, the CDR3 is TGCGCCAGCAGTGCAACCGGGACACAATTTACCGGGGAGCTGTTTTTT. This sequence encodes CASSATGTQFTGELFF.

The chain employs TRBV7-9 and TRBJ2-7; TRBD2 aligns across 13 bases. Germline V gene data show CDR1 as SEHNR and CDR2 as FQNEAQ (reference sequence). The CDR3 runs to 14 residues. V shed 5 bases and J 7 bases; nucleotides not matched to a gene: 5. The CDR3 protein is CASSELAGGREQYF. The CDR3 DNA sequence: TGTGCCAGCAGCGAACTAGCGGGGGGGCGAGAGCAGTACTTC.

The chain couples TRBV18 to TRBJ1-2; D unresolved. V was shortened by 2 bases and J by 6 bases, with 4 bases between the two germline ends. The CDR3 runs 11 residues. From germline, CDR1 is KGHSH and CDR2 LQKENI. The CDR3 sequence is CASSPGDGYTF. Written as DNA, the CDR3 is TGTGCCAGCTCACCAGGGGATGGCTACACCTTC.

This chain connects TRBV5-1 to TRBJ2-7; possibly TRBD1 for D (6 bases). The CDR3 covers 15 residues. Trimming took 2 bases from V and 6 from J, leaving 18 bases between them. Germline lookup yields CDR1 SGHRS and CDR2 YFSETQ. CDR3 DNA sequence: TGCGCCAGCAGCTTTGCCGGCTCCTTGGGGGCCGAGCAGTACTTC. Translated, it gives CASSFAGSLGAEQYF. Together with reference TRBV5-1 and TRBJ2-7, the CDR3 gives the full variable domain: KAGVTQTPRYLIKTRGQQVTLSCSPISGHRSVSWYQQTPGQGLQFLFEYFSETQRNKGNFPGRFSGRQFSNSRSEMNVSTLELGDSALYLCASSFAGSLGAEQYFGPGTRLTVT.

This chain connects TRBV19 to TRBJ1-6; the D gene is possibly TRBD1 (6 bases). Between the trimmed V and J ends, which lost 3 bases and 3 bases, there was a span of 12 bases. Germline V gene lookup returns CDR1 LNHDA and CDR2 SQIVND (reference sequence). This CDR3 has 16 residues. The CDR3 sequence is CASSMDPGHYNSPLHF. DNA of the CDR3: TGTGCCAGTAGTATGGACCCGGGACACTATAATTCACCCCTCCACTTT.

CDR3 coding DNA: TGTGCCAGCAGCTTAGGGGGGTTGGGGAACACTGAAGCTTTCTTT. Its translation is CASSLGGLGNTEAFF. This chain links TRBV7-9 with TRBJ1-1; D perhaps matches TRBD1 (5 bases). Per the germline V gene, CDR1 is SEHNR and CDR2 is FQNEAQ (reference sequence). The V gene lost 1 base and the J gene lost 1 base, with 10 bases spanning the gap. The CDR3 covers 15 residues.

V is TRBV2 and J is TRBJ2-1; 8 nucleotides match TRBD1. The V and J ends lost 5 bases and 4 bases, in that order; junction bases with no gene match: 7. The CDR3 is 15 amino acids. Germline V lookup: CDR1 SNHLY, CDR2 FYNNEI. Written as DNA, the CDR3 is TGTGCCAGCAGTATGGACAGGGCCCAATACAATGAGCAGTTCTTC. Amino acids: CASSMDRAQYNEQFF.

A few counts support this clone. The chain links TRBV7-9 to TRBJ1-2; D uncertain. This CDR3 region has 17 residues. Germline CDR1 and CDR2: SEHNR and FQNEAQ (reference sequence). V was shortened by 5 bases and J by 4 bases, with 23 bases between the two germline ends. The CDR3 DNA follows: TGTGCCAGCAGCCCAGTCTCCCCCGAGGTTCTGGGCTATGGCTACACCTTC. This sequence encodes CASSPVSPEVLGYGYTF.

The sample holds one count of this clone. The V call is TRBV6-5, the J call TRBJ2-7, with TRBD1 as a possible D gene (5 bases). The CDR3 runs to 14 residues. V shed 10 bases and J shed 0 bases, with 16 bases lying between them. Per germline, CDR1 MNHEY and CDR2 SVGAGI. The CDR3: CATSPRVNSYEQYF. Written as DNA, the CDR3 is TGTGCCACCAGCCCCAGGGTCAACTCCTACGAGCAGTACTTC.

The rearrangement uses TRBV29-1 and TRBJ1-1; TRBD1 is a possible D gene (5 bases). CDR1 is SQVTM, CDR2 ANQGSEA, per germline. This CDR3 is built from 13 residues. The V end lost 7 bases, the J end lost 0 bases, and 12 bases lay between the germline ends. The CDR3 DNA sequence: TGCAGCGCTCTCGGGGGATTGAACACTGAAGCTTTCTTT. Protein product: CSALGGLNTEAFF.

In DNA, the CDR3 is TGTGCCAGCAGACCTCCCTTAATTGGTCCTGGACAGCCCCAGCATTTT. It encodes CASRPPLIGPGQPQHF. The chain couples TRBV21-1 to TRBJ1-5. TRBV21-1 is a listed pseudogene. The CDR3 has 16 residues.